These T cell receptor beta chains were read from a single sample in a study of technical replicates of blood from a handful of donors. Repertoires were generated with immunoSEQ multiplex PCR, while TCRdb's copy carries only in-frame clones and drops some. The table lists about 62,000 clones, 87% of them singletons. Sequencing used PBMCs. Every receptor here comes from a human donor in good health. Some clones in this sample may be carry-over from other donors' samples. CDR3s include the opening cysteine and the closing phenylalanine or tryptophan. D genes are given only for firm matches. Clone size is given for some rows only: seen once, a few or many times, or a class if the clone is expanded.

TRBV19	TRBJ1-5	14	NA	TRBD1	TGTGCCTGCCGGGACAGGCTTAGCAATCAGCCCCAGCATTTT	CACRDRLSNQPQHF
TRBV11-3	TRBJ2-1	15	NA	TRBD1	TGTGCCAGCAGCGACCGGGACAGGGGAAACAATGAGCAGTTCTTC	CASSDRDRGNNEQFF
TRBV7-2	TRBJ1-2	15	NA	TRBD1	TGTGCCAGCAGCACAAGACAGGGGGTCCCCTATGGCTACACCTTC	CASSTRQGVPYGYTF
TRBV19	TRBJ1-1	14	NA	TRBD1	TGTGCCAGTAGATTAGACAGGGAGAACACTGAAGCTTTCTTT	CASRLDRENTEAFF
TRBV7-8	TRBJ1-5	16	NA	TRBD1	TGTGCCAGCAGAATAGGTGGGGACAGGGGTCATCAGCCCCAGCATTTT	CASRIGGDRGHQPQHF
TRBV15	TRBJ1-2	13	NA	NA	TGTGCCACCAGCAGAGAGGGGCTTCGTGGCTACACCTTC	CATSREGLRGYTF
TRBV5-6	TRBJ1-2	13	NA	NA	TGTGCCAGCAGCTTGGACAGGGTCTATGGCTACACCTTC	CASSLDRVYGYTF
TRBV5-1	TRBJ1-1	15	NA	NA	TGCGCCAGCAGCTTCCTGACAGATAAGAACACTGAAGCTTTCTTT	CASSFLTDKNTEAFF
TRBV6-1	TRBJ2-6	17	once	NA	TGTGCCAGCAGTGAACAGGGGTCTTCCTCTGGGGCCAACGTCCTGACTTTC	CASSEQGSSSGANVLTF
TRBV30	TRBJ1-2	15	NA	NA	TGTGCCTGGAGTGTACTGGCAGGGATTAACTATGGCTACACCTTC	CAWSVLAGINYGYTF
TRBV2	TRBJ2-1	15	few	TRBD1	TGTGCCAGCAGTGGGGGACAGGGTACCTACAATGAGCAGTTCTTC	CASSGGQGTYNEQFF
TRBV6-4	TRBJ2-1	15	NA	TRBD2	TGTGCCAGCAGTGACTCAGCGGGACCCAGCAATGAGCAGTTCTTC	CASSDSAGPSNEQFF
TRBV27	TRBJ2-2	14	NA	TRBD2	TGTGCCAGCAAGGCGGGGGGGCTGACGGGGGAGCTGTTTTTT	CASKAGGLTGELFF
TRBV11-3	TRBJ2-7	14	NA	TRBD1	TGTGCCAGCAGCTTAGGGACAGGCTCCTACGAGCAGTACTTC	CASSLGTGSYEQYF
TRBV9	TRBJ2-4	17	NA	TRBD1	TGTGCCAGCAGCCCGAGGGGGACAGGGGGAGCCAAAAACATTCAGTACTTC	CASSPRGTGGAKNIQYF
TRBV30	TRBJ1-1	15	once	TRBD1	TGTGCCTCTCCCGGGACAGAAAATTTGAACACTGAAGCTTTCTTT	CASPGTENLNTEAFF
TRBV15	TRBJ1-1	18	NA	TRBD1	TGTGCCACCAGCCTACCGGGGACAGGGAGTTGGAGTGGGACTGAAGCTTTCTTT	CATSLPGTGSWSGTEAFF
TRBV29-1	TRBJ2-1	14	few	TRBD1	TGCAGCGTTGAATTCCGGGACAGGAGAAATGAGCAGTTCTTC	CSVEFRDRRNEQFF
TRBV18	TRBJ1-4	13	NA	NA	TGTGCCAGCTCACCGGACAGTTATGAAAAACTGTTTTTT	CASSPDSYEKLFF
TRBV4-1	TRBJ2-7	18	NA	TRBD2	TGCGCCAGCAGCCAAGATAGGGTCGGTGCGGGAGGCCGCTACGAGCAGTACTTC	CASSQDRVGAGGRYEQYF
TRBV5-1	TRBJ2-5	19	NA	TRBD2	TGCGCCAGCAGCTTCATTTCCCTAGCGGGGGGGCCGTTCCAAGAGACCCAGTACTTC	CASSFISLAGGPFQETQYF
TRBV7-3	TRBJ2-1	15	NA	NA	TGTGCCAGCAGCCAGGTAGCGGCGTCCTACAATGAGCAGTTCTTC	CASSQVAASYNEQFF
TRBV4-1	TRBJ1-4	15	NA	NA	TGCGCCAGCAGCCAAGGGGGACAACGGGGAGAAAAACTGTTTTTT	CASSQGGQRGEKLFF
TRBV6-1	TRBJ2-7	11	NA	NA	TGTGCCAGCGAGGAAGGCTACGAGCAGTACTTC	CASEEGYEQYF
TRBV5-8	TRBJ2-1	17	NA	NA	TGTGCCAGCAGCTTGGTCTTCGCGGCAGGGCGGCACAATGAGCAGTTCTTC	CASSLVFAAGRHNEQFF
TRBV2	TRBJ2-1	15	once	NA	TGTGCCAGCAGTGAAAGAGCCCTTGGTACCAATGAGCAGTTCTTC	CASSERALGTNEQFF
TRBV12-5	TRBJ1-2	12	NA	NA	TGTGCTAGTGGGACAGGAAACTATGGCTACACCTTC	CASGTGNYGYTF
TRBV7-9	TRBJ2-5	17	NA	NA	TGTGCCAGCAGCCACCCCTTGGCGGACTCGCTGACGTTGACCCAGTACTTC	CASSHPLADSLTLTQYF
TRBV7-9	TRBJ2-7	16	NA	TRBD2	TGTGCCAGCAGCTTAATCCCGGGACTAGGATCCTACGAGCAGTACTTC	CASSLIPGLGSYEQYF
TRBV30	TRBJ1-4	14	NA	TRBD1	TGTGCCTGGAGTCGACAGGGGACTAATGAAAAACTGTTTTTT	CAWSRQGTNEKLFF
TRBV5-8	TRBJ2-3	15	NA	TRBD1	TGTGCCAGCAGCCCAGGGGGATATAACACAGATACGCAGTATTTT	CASSPGGYNTDTQYF
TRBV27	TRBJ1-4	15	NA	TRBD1	TGTGCCAGCAGTTTCTGGACAGGGGAGAATGAAAAACTGTTTTTT	CASSFWTGENEKLFF
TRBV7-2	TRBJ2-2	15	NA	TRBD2	TGTGCCAGCAGCTTAGATTTGCGGGAGGCCGGGGAGCTGTTTTTT	CASSLDLREAGELFF
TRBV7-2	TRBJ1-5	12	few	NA	TGTGCCAGCAGCCCCGGTTCTCAGCCCCAGCATTTT	CASSPGSQPQHF
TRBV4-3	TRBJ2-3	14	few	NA	TGCGCCAGCAGCCAAGATCGGGGTCCAGATACGCAGTATTTT	CASSQDRGPDTQYF
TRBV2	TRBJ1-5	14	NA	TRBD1	TGTGCCAGCAGAGTGGACAGGGTGAATCAGCCCCAGCATTTT	CASRVDRVNQPQHF
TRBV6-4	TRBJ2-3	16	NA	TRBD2	TGTGCCAGCAGCCACTTAGGAGCGGGGGGTTCAGATACGCAGTATTTT	CASSHLGAGGSDTQYF
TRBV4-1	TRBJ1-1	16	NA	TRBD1	TGCGCCAGCAGCCAACGGACAGGGGGCAGGAACACTGAAGCTTTCTTT	CASSQRTGGRNTEAFF
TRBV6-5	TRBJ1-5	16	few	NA	TGTGCCAGCAGTTCCTGGACAGCGCGAAGCAATCAGCCCCAGCATTTT	CASSSWTARSNQPQHF
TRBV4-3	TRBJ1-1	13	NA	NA	TGCGCCAGCAGCCAGGACAAGACCACTGAAGCTTTCTTT	CASSQDKTTEAFF
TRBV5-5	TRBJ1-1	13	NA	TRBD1	TGTGCCAGCAGCTCCGGGACAGGGGTTTTGGCTTTCTTT	CASSSGTGVLAFF
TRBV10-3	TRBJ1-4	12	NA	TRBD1	TGTGCCATCGCAGGGGGCGATGAAAAACTGTTTTTT	CAIAGGDEKLFF
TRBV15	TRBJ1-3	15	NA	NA	TGTGCCACCAGCAGCGGTACGGGGGGCAGTGGCACCATATATTTT	CATSSGTGGSGTIYF
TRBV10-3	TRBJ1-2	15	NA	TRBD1	TGTGCCATCAGCGACCAAGACAGGGGGGCGTATGGCTACACCTTC	CAISDQDRGAYGYTF
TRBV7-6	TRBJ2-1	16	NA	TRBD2	TGTGCCAGCAGCGACCCACCTGGCGGGGGGCGGAATGAGCAGTTCTTC	CASSDPPGGGRNEQFF
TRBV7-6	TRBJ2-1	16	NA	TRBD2	TGTGCCAGCAGCTTAGTCAGCGGGAGGGCATACAGTGAGCAGTTCTTC	CASSLVSGRAYSEQFF
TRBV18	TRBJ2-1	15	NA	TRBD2	TGTGCCAGCTCACCGGCTAGCGGAAACTACAATGAGCAGTTCTTC	CASSPASGNYNEQFF
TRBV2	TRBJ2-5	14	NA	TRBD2	TGTGCCAGCAGGCCGCAGCGGGGGGATGAGACCCAGTACTTC	CASRPQRGDETQYF
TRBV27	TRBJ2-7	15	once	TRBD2	TGTGCCAGCAGTTTAAAGGCGGGAGGATCGTACGAGCAGTACTTC	CASSLKAGGSYEQYF
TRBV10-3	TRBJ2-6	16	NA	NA	TGTGCCATCAGTGGGGCAGGGCGAGGTGGGGCCAACGTCCTGACTTTC	CAISGAGRGGANVLTF
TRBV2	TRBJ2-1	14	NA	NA	TGTGCCAGCAGAGGACAGTTTACCTACAATGAGCAGTTCTTC	CASRGQFTYNEQFF
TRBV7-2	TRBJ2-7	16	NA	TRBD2	TGTGCCAGCAGCTTAGGCCTAGCGGGGAACTCCTACGAGCAGTACTTC	CASSLGLAGNSYEQYF
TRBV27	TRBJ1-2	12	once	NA	TGTGCCAGCAGTCTAGGTACACCGAGCTACACCTTC	CASSLGTPSYTF
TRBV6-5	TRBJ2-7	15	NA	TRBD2	TGTGCCAGCAGTTCCAGCGGGAGTATGTCCTACGAGCAGTACTTC	CASSSSGSMSYEQYF
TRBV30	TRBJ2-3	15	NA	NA	TGTGCCTGGAGTGTCTGGCATGCTGGCACAGATACGCAGTATTTT	CAWSVWHAGTDTQYF
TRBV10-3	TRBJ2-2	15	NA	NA	TGTGCCATCAAAGCCCCCGGGACACTGACCGGGGAGCTGTTTTTT	CAIKAPGTLTGELFF
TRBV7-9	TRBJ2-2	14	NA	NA	TGTGCCAGCACCTTTGACTCTAACACCGGGGAGCTGTTTTTT	CASTFDSNTGELFF
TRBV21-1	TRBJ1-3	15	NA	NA	TGTGCCAGCAGCAAAGGGATCAGGATAGGAAACACCATATATTTT	CASSKGIRIGNTIYF
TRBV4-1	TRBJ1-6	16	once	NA	TGCGCCAGCAGCCAACCTGGGACTTTGTATAATTCACCCCTCCACTTT	CASSQPGTLYNSPLHF